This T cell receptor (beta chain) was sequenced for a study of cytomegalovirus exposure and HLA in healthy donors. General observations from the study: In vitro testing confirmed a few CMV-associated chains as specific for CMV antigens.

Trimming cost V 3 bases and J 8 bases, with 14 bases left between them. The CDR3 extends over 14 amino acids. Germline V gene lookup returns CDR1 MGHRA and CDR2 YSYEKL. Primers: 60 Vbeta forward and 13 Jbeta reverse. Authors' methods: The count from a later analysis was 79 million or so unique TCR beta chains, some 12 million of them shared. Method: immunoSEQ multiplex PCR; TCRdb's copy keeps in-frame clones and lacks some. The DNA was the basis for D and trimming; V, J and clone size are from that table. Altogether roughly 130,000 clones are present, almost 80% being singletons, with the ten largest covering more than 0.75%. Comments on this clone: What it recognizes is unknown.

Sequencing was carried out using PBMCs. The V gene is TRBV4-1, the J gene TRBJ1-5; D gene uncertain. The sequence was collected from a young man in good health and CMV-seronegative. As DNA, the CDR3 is TGCGCCAGCAGCCAGCGGCGGATGTTGGAGCCCCAGCATTTT. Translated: CASSQRRMLEPQHF.